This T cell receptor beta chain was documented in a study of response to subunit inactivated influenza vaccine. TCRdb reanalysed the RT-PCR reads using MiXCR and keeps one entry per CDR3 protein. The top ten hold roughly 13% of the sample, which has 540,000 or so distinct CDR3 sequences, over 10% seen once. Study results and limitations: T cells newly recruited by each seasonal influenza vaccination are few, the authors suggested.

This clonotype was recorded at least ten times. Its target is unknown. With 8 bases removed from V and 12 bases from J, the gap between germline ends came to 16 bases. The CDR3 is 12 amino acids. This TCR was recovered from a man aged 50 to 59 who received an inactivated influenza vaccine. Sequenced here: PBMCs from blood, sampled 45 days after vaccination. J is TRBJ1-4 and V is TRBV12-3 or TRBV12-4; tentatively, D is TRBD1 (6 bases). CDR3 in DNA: TGTGCCAGCGCCCGGGGGCTTATTGAACTGTTTTTT. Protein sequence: CASARGLIELFF.